The rows below give T cell receptor beta chains drawn from one sample of a study of T cell responses to AZD1222 COVID-19 vaccine. Profiling relied on immunoSEQ multiplex PCR, and the TCRdb table lists in-frame clones only, not all of them. The sample has roughly 150,000 clones, 85% to 95% seen once. The starting material was peripheral blood, obtained on day 0 of AZD1222 vaccination. The source of these receptors is an adult in good health. The CDR3 runs from the conserved cysteine through the conserved F or W. The order of the fields is CDR3 protein, CDR3 DNA, clone size, J gene, V gene, D gene, CDR3 length. A D gene is named only where the DNA matches it firmly. Rows may omit the clone size; those that give it use once, few, many or a size class.

CASSISSGSGNEQFF	TGTGCCAGTAGTATTTCTAGCGGGAGCGGAAATGAGCAGTTCTTC	NA	TRBJ2-1	TRBV19	TRBD2	15
CASSLRETQYF	TGCGCCAGCAGCTTGAGGGAGACCCAGTACTTC	NA	TRBJ2-5	TRBV5-1	NA	11
CATSRDGQLNTEAFF	TGTGCCACCAGCAGAGATGGGCAGCTGAACACTGAAGCTTTCTTT	NA	TRBJ1-1	TRBV15	NA	15
CASSLDRAGNTIYF	TGTGCCAGCAGCCTCGACAGGGCTGGAAACACCATATATTTT	once	TRBJ1-3	TRBV5-4	TRBD1	14
CASSPIGGSSYEQYF	TGTGCCAGCAGCCCGATAGGGGGAAGCTCCTACGAGCAGTACTTC	few	TRBJ2-7	TRBV7-9	NA	15
CASSVDLTGGTEAFF	TGTGCCAGCAGCGTAGATCTCACAGGGGGGACTGAAGCTTTCTTT	NA	TRBJ1-1	TRBV9	TRBD1	15
CASSLVGWTSPYNEQFF	TGTGCCAGCAGCTTAGTTGGGTGGACATCCCCATACAATGAGCAGTTCTTC	once	TRBJ2-1	TRBV7-9	NA	17
CASSREAYNEQFF	TGTGCCAGCAGCAGGGAAGCCTACAATGAGCAGTTCTTC	NA	TRBJ2-1	TRBV6-1	NA	13
CASSPRQGWDYGYTF	TGCGCCAGCAGCCCCAGACAGGGATGGGACTATGGCTACACCTTC	NA	TRBJ1-2	TRBV4-1	TRBD1	15
CASSSLAGRGNTGELFF	TGTGCCAGCAGCTCCCTGGCCGGGAGGGGGAACACCGGGGAGCTGTTTTTT	NA	TRBJ2-2	TRBV7-8	TRBD2	17
CASNNVRGQGGTEAFF	TGTGCCAGCAACAATGTAAGGGGACAGGGGGGCACTGAAGCTTTCTTT	NA	TRBJ1-1	TRBV7-9	TRBD1	16
CASSLSLSTGLNEKLFF	TGTGCCAGCAGTTTATCCCTCTCGACAGGGCTTAATGAAAAACTGTTTTTT	NA	TRBJ1-4	TRBV27	TRBD1	17
CAISESRVAGRGRETQYF	TGTGCCATCAGTGAGTCGAGAGTAGCGGGACGAGGAAGAGAGACCCAGTACTTC	NA	TRBJ2-5	TRBV10-3	TRBD2	18
CASVEAMNTEAFF	TGTGCCAGCGTAGAAGCTATGAACACTGAAGCTTTCTTT	NA	TRBJ1-1	TRBV2	NA	13
CASSLVPPTGFRYNEQFF	TGTGCCAGCAGCTTAGTCCCACCGACAGGGTTTCGCTACAATGAGCAGTTCTTC	NA	TRBJ2-1	TRBV7-8	TRBD1	18
CASSQSLRGNQPQHF	TGCGCCAGCAGCCAATCGTTACGGGGCAATCAGCCCCAGCATTTT	NA	TRBJ1-5	TRBV4-1	NA	15
CASSQGAGTYNEQFF	TGTGCCAGCAGCCAAGGTGCAGGAACCTACAATGAGCAGTTCTTC	NA	TRBJ2-1	TRBV3-1/TRBV3-2	NA	15
CSVVQGAGGYTF	TGCAGCGTTGTCCAGGGAGCTGGCGGCTACACCTTC	once	TRBJ1-2	TRBV29-1	NA	12
CASSALDRGTGETQYF	TGTGCCAGCAGCGCCCTGGACAGGGGGACTGGGGAGACCCAGTACTTC	NA	TRBJ2-5	TRBV9	TRBD1	16
CASKGRPQETQYF	TGTGCCAGCAAGGGCAGACCCCAAGAGACCCAGTACTTC	NA	TRBJ2-5	TRBV6-5	NA	13
CAHSVGQVNTEAFF	TGTGCCCATAGCGTGGGACAAGTAAACACTGAAGCTTTCTTT	NA	TRBJ1-1	TRBV2	NA	14
CASSRTGDTEAFF	TGTGCCAGCAGCCGAACAGGGGACACTGAAGCTTTCTTT	NA	TRBJ1-1	TRBV27	TRBD1	13
CASMPQGYTEAFF	TGTGCCAGCATGCCTCAGGGGTACACTGAAGCTTTCTTT	NA	TRBJ1-1	TRBV6-5	NA	13
CASSLSGLAGEWDTQYF	TGCGCCAGCAGCTTATCGGGACTAGCGGGAGAATGGGATACGCAGTATTTT	once	TRBJ2-3	TRBV5-1	TRBD2	17
CASSRTHQETQYF	TGTGCCAGCTCCAGGACCCACCAAGAGACCCAGTACTTC	NA	TRBJ2-5	TRBV18	NA	13
CASSRGRDGGRHTF	TGTGCCAGCAGCCGAGGCCGGGACGGAGGACGGCACACCTTC	NA	TRBJ1-2	TRBV6-5	NA	14